The 22 T cell receptor beta chains in this list originate from one sample, sequenced in a study of human versus mouse CDR3 diversity and MHC coevolution. Generated by immunoSEQ multiplex PCR, the TCRdb table keeps only in-frame clones and is missing some. The top ten clones hold under 20% of a sample with some 60,000 clones, approximately 94% of them seen once. The material sequenced was naive CD4+ T cells from blood. The subset is: CD45RO-negative CD62L-positive naive CD4 T cells. The receptors originated from a person in their sixties or seventies in good health.

V and J are TRBV9 and TRBJ1-2; TRBD1 might be the D (6 bases). V was pared by 3 bases and J by 4 bases, with 19 bases between. This CDR3 comprises 16 residues. Germline V gene sequence: CDR1 SGDLS, CDR2 YYNGEE. In nucleotides, the CDR3 is TGTGCCAGCAGCGCCACCGCCCGGGACACAGCCTATGGCTACACCTTC. Translated, it gives CASSATARDTAYGYTF.

DNA for the CDR3: TGTGCCAGCAGCTTGCGGGGACAGGGGATGTCAGATACGCAGTATTTT. Translation: CASSLRGQGMSDTQYF. The rearrangement joins TRBV11-2 to TRBJ2-3; TRBD1 aligns across 10 bases. Unmatched junction bases numbered 7, after V lost 3 bases and J lost 4 bases. The CDR3 runs 16 residues. CDR1 is SGHAT and CDR2 is FQNNGV in the germline V gene.

This chain joins TRBV9 and TRBJ2-3, with 14 bases that match TRBD2. This CDR3 spans 15 amino acids. Looked up from germline, CDR1 is SGDLS and CDR2 is YYNGEE. Unmatched junction bases numbered 1, after V lost 2 bases and J lost 5 bases. The CDR3 reads CASSVGTSGGDTQYF. Here the CDR3 DNA reads TGTGCCAGCAGCGTCGGGACTAGCGGGGGAGATACGCAGTATTTT.

This clone was detected only once. The chain has TRBV5-4 and TRBJ1-6; possible D gene TRBD1, 6 bases. The germline V gene encodes CDR1 SGHNT and CDR2 YYREEE (reference sequence). The V end was cut by 0 bases, the J end by 9 bases, with 13 bases between. The CDR3 loop spans 15 amino acids. DNA of the CDR3: TGTGCCAGCAGCTTGGACACAGGGCTTGGTTCACCCCTCCACTTT. This gives the protein CASSLDTGLGSPLHF.

The V and J genes are TRBV1 and TRBJ1-5. TRBV1 is deemed a pseudogene. The CDR3 totals 16 residues. Here the CDR3 reads CTSSQVPEGSNQPQHF. CDR3 bases: TGCACCAGCAGCCAAGTCCCTGAGGGAAGTAATCAGCCCCAGCATTTT.

The V and J genes are TRBV11-2 and TRBJ2-3; perhaps TRBD2 as D (5 bases). CDR3 length: 16 amino acids. Germline V gives CDR1 SGHAT, CDR2 FQNNGV. V dropped 1 base and J dropped 0 bases, with 11 bases sitting between them. Here the CDR3 reads CASSLGPSFSTDTQYF. The DNA of the CDR3 is TGTGCCAGCAGCTTAGGTCCTAGCTTTAGCACAGATACGCAGTATTTT.

The V gene is TRBV7-3, the J gene TRBJ2-6, with a tentative D call TRBD1 (6 bases). Germline V gene data show CDR1 as SGHTA and CDR2 as FQGTGA. V was cut by 1 base and J by 2 bases, with 12 bases left in between. The CDR3 runs 17 residues. The CDR3 loop is CASSLSPQGAGANVLTF. CDR3 in DNA: TGTGCCAGCAGCTTAAGTCCACAGGGAGCTGGGGCCAACGTCCTGACTTTC.

The V and J genes are TRBV19 and TRBJ2-7, with D uncertain. Germline CDR1 LNHDA, CDR2 SQIVND (reference sequence). This CDR3 region has 11 residues. V gave up 10 bases and J gave up 5 bases, with 12 bases separating them. In DNA, the CDR3 is TGTGCCACCTCGGAGATGGACGAGCAGTACTTC. Translation: CATSEMDEQYF. Using reference TRBV19 and TRBJ2-7 for the parts outside the CDR3, the full variable domain is DGGITQSPKYLFRKEGQNVTLSCEQNLNHDAMYWYRQDPGQGLRLIYYSQIVNDFQKGDIAEGYSVSREKKESFPLTVTSAQKNPTAFYLCATSEMDEQYFGPGTRLTVT.

The V and J genes are TRBV11-3 and TRBJ2-7; 11 positions agree with TRBD2. V was clipped by 1 base and J by 2 bases; unmatched bases: 4. The germline V gene encodes CDR1 SGHNT and CDR2 YENEEA. The CDR3 spans 16 residues. CDR3 sequence reads: CASSLGGLAGAYEQYF. The CDR3 DNA follows: TGTGCCAGCAGCTTAGGAGGACTAGCGGGCGCCTACGAGCAGTACTTC.

This chain uses TRBV9 with TRBJ2-1; D ambiguous. The germline V and J ends were trimmed by 0 bases and 5 bases, with 12 bases remaining between them. The V gene's germline CDR1 is SGDLS and CDR2 YYNGEE. This CDR3 contains 15 residues. The CDR3 here is CASSVGGTPDNEQFF. As DNA, the CDR3 is TGTGCCAGCAGCGTAGGCGGAACCCCCGACAATGAGCAGTTCTTC. The whole variable domain, remainder taken from reference TRBV9 and TRBJ2-1, is DSGVTQTPKHLITATGQRVTLRCSPRSGDLSVYWYQQSLDQGLQFLIQYYNGEERAKGNILERFSAQQFPDLHSELNLSSLELGDSALYFCASSVGGTPDNEQFFGPGTRLTVL.

A word on this clone: The junction shows a germline mismatch at one end, possibly a read error. The chain carries TRBV18 and TRBJ2-7, with TRBD1 matching 12 bases. The CDR3 is made up of 17 amino acids. Germline V gives CDR1 KGHSH, CDR2 LQKENI. The CDR3 sequence is CASSPLSPGQGAYGQYF. The CDR3 bases are TGTGCCAGCTCACCCCTATCCCCGGGACAGGGGGCCTACGGGCAGTACTTC.

V and J are TRBV18 and TRBJ2-5, with 7 bases aligning to TRBD1. Germline values: CDR1 KGHSH, CDR2 LQKENI. The CDR3 loop spans 14 amino acids. Losses at the gene ends were 3 bases for V and 8 bases for J; bases not matched to a gene: 9. The CDR3 coding sequence is TGTGCCAGCTCACCGGGACAGCTCCGAGGAACCCAGTACTTC. Translation: CASSPGQLRGTQYF.

CDR3: CASRLDTSGGYTF. In DNA, the CDR3 is TGTGCCAGCAGACTGGACACATCGGGTGGCTACACCTTC. This rearrangement joins TRBV27 to TRBJ1-2, with D perhaps TRBD1 (5 bases). CDR3 length: 13 amino acids. V gave up 6 bases and J gave up 7 bases, with 15 bases separating them. The germline V gene has CDR1 MNHEY and CDR2 SMNVEV (reference sequence).

V gene TRBV11-2 combines with J gene TRBJ1-3; D unclear. V was shortened by 0 bases and J by 0 bases, with 12 bases between the two germline ends. The CDR3 loop spans 17 amino acids. Per the germline V gene, CDR1 is SGHAT and CDR2 is FQNNGV. The CDR3 is CASSLDRRPSSGNTIYF. The CDR3 DNA reads TGTGCCAGCAGCTTAGATCGGAGACCCAGCTCTGGAAACACCATATATTTT. Complete variable domain (other parts from reference TRBV11-2 and TRBJ1-3): EAGVAQSPRYKIIEKRQSVAFWCNPISGHATLYWYQQILGQGPKLLIQFQNNGVVDDSQLPKDRFSAERLKGVDSTLKIQPAKLEDSAVYLCASSLDRRPSSGNTIYFGEGSWLTVV.

The chain uses TRBV29-1 and TRBJ2-7; tentative D call: TRBD2 (6 bases). V lost 1 base and J 3 bases, leaving 7 bases between the germline ends. The CDR3 covers 12 residues. CDR1 and CDR2 (germline): SQVTM, ANQGSEA. DNA of the CDR3: TGCAGCGTTGAAGTGGGAGGCTACGAGCAGTACTTC. Translated, it gives CSVEVGGYEQYF.

The CDR3 DNA reads TGTGCCAGCTCACCCCCCGGACTAGCGGGGGGGGCAGATACGCAGTATTTT. Translation gives CASSPPGLAGGADTQYF. The rearrangement links TRBV18 to TRBJ2-3; 15 bases are shared with TRBD2. With V trimmed by 3 bases and J by 4 bases, 5 bases remained unmatched. CDR3 length: 17 residues. Looked up from germline, CDR1 is KGHSH and CDR2 is LQKENI.

J is TRBJ2-5 and V is TRBV10-3, with TRBD2 identical over 10 bases. Germline CDR1 reads ENHRY; CDR2 reads SYGVKD. The CDR3 loop spans 15 amino acids. The ends lost 5 bases at V and 4 bases at J; junction bases unmatched: 7. The CDR3 loop reads CAISTLAGEAETQYF. The CDR3 bases are TGTGCCATCAGTACCCTAGCGGGAGAGGCAGAGACCCAGTACTTC.

This rearrangement joins TRBV5-4 to TRBJ2-2; the D is unclear. This CDR3 region has 17 residues. Per the germline V gene, CDR1 is SGHNT and CDR2 is YYREEE (reference sequence). The V and J ends lost 2 bases and 5 bases respectively, with 19 bases between them. CDR3 loop: CASSFVSRQPKTGELFF. The CDR3 DNA reads as TGTGCCAGCAGCTTTGTGTCGCGGCAGCCAAAAACCGGGGAGCTGTTTTTT.

The J gene is TRBJ1-1, the V gene TRBV6-5, with 8 bases that match TRBD1. Trimming took 6 bases from V and 8 from J; bases not matched to a gene: 11. This CDR3 has 14 amino acids. Germline CDR1 is MNHEY and CDR2 is SVGAGI. This chain's CDR3 is CASSVTGVAPEAFF. The CDR3 DNA follows: TGTGCCAGCAGCGTGACAGGGGTAGCGCCAGAAGCTTTCTTT.

The V call is TRBV10-1, the J call TRBJ2-1; 13 bases fit TRBD2. The CDR3 covers 16 residues. Germline CDR1 WNHNN, CDR2 SYGVQD (reference sequence). V lost 5 bases and J lost 6; bases outside the gene matches: 7. CDR3 loop: CASSPLRTSGSNEQFF. CDR3 DNA: TGCGCCAGCAGTCCCTTGCGGACTAGCGGGAGCAATGAGCAGTTCTTC.

The chain recombines TRBV7-3 with TRBJ2-3, with 11 bases lining up with TRBD2. The CDR3 consists of 15 residues. V lost 1 base and J lost 6; bases outside the gene matches: 3. Germline CDR1 reads SGHTA; CDR2 reads FQGTGA. The CDR3 reads CASSLNLAGGDTQYF. CDR3 coding DNA: TGTGCCAGCAGCTTAAATCTAGCGGGAGGCGATACGCAGTATTTT. The full variable domain, in which reference TRBV7-3 and TRBJ2-3 provide the parts outside the CDR3, is GAGVSQTPSNKVTEKGKYVELRCDPISGHTALYWYRQSLGQGPEFLIYFQGTGAADDSGLPNDRFFAVRPEGSVSTLKIQRTERGDSAVYLCASSLNLAGGDTQYFGPGTRLTVL.

This clone was recorded only once. J is TRBJ2-7 and V is TRBV29-1, with a tentative D call TRBD1 (6 bases). There are 14 residues in the CDR3. The V gene lost 7 bases and the J gene lost 0 bases, with 16 bases spanning the gap. Germline loops: CDR1 SQVTM, CDR2 ANQGSEA. Here the CDR3 DNA reads TGCAGCGCTGGCCAGGGGACCCCCTCCTACGAGCAGTACTTC. Its translation is CSAGQGTPSYEQYF.